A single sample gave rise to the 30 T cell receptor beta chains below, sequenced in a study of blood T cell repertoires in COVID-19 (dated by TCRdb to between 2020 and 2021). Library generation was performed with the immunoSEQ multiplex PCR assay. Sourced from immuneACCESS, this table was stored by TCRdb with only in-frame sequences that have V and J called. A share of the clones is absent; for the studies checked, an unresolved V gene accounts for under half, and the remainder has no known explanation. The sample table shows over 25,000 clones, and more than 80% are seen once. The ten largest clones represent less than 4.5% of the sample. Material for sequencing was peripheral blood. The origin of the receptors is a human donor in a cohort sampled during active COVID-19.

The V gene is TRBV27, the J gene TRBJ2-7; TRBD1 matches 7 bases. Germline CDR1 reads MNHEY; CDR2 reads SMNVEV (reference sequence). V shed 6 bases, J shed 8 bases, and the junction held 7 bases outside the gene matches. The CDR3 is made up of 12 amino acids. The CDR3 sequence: CASSTNRGKQYF. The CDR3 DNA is TGTGCCAGCAGCACAAACAGGGGCAAGCAGTACTTC.

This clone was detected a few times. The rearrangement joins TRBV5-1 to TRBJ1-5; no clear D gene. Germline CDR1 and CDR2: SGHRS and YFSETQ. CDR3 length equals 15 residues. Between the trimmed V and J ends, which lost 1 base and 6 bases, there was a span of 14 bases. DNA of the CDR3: TGCGCCAGCAGCTTGTCGGGGATTCCGAGTCAGCCCCAGCATTTT. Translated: CASSLSGIPSQPQHF.

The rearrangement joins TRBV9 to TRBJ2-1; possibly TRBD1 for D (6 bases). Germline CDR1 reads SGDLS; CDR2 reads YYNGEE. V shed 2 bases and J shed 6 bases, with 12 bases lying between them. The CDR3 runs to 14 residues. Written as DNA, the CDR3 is TGTGCCAGCAGCGTCGAGGGGGACCGCAATGAGCAGTTCTTC. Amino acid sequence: CASSVEGDRNEQFF.

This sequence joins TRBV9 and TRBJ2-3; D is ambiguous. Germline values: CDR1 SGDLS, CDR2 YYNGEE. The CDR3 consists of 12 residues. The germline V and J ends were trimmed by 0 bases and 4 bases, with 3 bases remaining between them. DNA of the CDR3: TGTGCCAGCAGCGTAGGAGCAGATACGCAGTATTTT. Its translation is CASSVGADTQYF.

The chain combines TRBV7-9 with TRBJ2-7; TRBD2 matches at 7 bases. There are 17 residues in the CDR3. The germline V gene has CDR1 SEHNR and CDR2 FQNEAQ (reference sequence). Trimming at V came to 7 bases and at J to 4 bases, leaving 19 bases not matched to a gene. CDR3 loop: CASTPLGGFSAGYEQYF. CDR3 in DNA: TGTGCCAGCACCCCACTCGGGGGGTTTTCCGCGGGTTACGAGCAGTACTTC.

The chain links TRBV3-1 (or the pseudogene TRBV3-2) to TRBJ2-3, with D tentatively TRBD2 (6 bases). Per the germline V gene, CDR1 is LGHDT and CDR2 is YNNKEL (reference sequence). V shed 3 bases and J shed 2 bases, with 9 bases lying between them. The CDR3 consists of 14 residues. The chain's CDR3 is CASSQAGITDTQYF. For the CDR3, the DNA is TGTGCCAGCAGCCAGGCGGGGATCACAGATACGCAGTATTTT.

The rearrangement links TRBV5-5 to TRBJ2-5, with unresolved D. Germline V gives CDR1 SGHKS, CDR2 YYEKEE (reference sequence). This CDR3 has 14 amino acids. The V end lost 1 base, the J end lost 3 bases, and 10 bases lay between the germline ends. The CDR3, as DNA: TGTGCCAGCAGCTTGAGCCGTAGTGAAGAGACCCAGTACTTC. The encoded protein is CASSLSRSEETQYF.

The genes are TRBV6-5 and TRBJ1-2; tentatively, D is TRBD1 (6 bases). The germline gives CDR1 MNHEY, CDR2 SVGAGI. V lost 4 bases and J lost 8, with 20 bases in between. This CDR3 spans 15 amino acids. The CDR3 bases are TGTGCCAGCAGTTTCCGGGACACCGGCGTTCGAGGCTACACCTTC. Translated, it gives CASSFRDTGVRGYTF.

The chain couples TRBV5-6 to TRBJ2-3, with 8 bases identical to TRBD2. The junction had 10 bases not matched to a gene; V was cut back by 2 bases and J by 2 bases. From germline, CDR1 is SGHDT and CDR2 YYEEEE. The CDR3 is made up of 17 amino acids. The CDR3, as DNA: TGTGCCAGCAGCTTTGGGCGGGGGGCCCTGGTCACAGATACGCAGTATTTT. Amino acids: CASSFGRGALVTDTQYF.

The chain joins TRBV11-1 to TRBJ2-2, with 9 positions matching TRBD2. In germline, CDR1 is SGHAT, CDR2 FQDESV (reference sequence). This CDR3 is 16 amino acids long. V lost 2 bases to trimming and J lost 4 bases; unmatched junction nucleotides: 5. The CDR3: CASSLRRGGVTGELFF. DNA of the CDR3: TGTGCCAGCAGCTTAAGGCGGGGGGGCGTCACCGGGGAGCTGTTTTTT. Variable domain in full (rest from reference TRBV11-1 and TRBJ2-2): EAEVAQSPRYKITEKSQAVAFWCDPISGHATLYWYRQILGQGPELLVQFQDESVVDDSQLPKDRFSAERLKGVDSTLKIQPAELGDSAMYLCASSLRRGGVTGELFFGEGSRLTVL.

CDR3 sequence (DNA): TGTGCCAGCAGCCACATCTACGAGCAGTACTTC. Its protein is CASSHIYEQYF. The chain has TRBV3-1 (or the pseudogene TRBV3-2) and TRBJ2-7; D unclear. CDR1 is LGHDT and CDR2 is YNNKEL in the germline V gene (reference sequence). There are 11 residues in the CDR3. V lost 3 bases and J 3 bases, leaving 3 bases between the germline ends.

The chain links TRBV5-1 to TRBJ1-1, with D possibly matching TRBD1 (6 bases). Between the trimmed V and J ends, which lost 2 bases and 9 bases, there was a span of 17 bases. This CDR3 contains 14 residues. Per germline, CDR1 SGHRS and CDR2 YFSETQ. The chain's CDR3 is CASSLSRGVGQAFF. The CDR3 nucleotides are TGCGCCAGCAGCTTATCCAGGGGCGTCGGTCAAGCTTTCTTT.

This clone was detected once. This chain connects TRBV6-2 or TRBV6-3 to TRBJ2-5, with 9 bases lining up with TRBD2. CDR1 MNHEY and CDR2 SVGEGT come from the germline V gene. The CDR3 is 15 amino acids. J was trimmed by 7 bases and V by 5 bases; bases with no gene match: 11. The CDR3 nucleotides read TGTGCCAGCAGTAAGACTAGCGGCCCCGCCGGGACCCAGTACTTC. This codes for CASSKTSGPAGTQYF.

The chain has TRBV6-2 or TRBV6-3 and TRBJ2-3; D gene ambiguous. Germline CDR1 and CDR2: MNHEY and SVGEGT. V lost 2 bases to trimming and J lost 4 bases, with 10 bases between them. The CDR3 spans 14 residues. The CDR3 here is CASSYPRPADTQYF. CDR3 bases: TGTGCCAGCAGTTACCCTAGACCCGCAGATACGCAGTATTTT.

CDR3 in DNA: TGTGCCAGCAGCTTGGGGCGGGAGAGCGGGGCTAATGAAAAACTGTTTTTT. This sequence encodes CASSLGRESGANEKLFF. This chain links TRBV5-5 with TRBJ1-4; no clear D. The CDR3 contains 17 residues. Germline assignment: CDR1 SGHKS and CDR2 YYEKEE (reference sequence). The germline V and J ends were trimmed by 0 bases and 3 bases, with 15 bases remaining between them.

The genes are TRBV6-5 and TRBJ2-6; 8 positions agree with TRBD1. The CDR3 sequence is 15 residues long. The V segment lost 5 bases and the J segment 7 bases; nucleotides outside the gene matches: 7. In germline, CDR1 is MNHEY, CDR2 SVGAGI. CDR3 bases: TGTGCCAGCAGTCCGGACAGGGAGGAAGCCAACGTCCTGACTTTC. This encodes CASSPDREEANVLTF.

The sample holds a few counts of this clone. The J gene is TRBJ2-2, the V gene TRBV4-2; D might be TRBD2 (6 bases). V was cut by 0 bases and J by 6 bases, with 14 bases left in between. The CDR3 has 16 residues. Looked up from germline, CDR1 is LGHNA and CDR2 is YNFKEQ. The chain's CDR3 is CASSQDSTRSSGELFF. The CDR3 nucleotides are TGTGCCAGCAGCCAAGATTCGACTAGATCCTCCGGGGAGCTGTTTTTT.

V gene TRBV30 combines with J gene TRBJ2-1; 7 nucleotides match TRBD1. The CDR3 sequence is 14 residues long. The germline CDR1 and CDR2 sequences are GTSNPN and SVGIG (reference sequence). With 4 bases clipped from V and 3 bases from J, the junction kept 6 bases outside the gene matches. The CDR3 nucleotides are TGTGCCTGGACGGACAGGAGAAACTACAATGAGCAGTTCTTC. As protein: CAWTDRRNYNEQFF.

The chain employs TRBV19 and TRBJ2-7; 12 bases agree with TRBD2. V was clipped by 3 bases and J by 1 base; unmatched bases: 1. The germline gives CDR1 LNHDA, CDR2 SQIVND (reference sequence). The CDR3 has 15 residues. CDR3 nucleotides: TGTGCCAGTAGTATCGGACTAGCGGGGTCCTACGAGCAGTACTTC. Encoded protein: CASSIGLAGSYEQYF.

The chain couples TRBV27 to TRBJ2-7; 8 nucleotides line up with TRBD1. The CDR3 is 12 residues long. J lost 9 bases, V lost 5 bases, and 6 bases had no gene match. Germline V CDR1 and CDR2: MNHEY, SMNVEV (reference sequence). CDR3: CASSEQGERQYF. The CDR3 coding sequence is TGTGCCAGCAGTGAACAGGGGGAGCGGCAGTACTTC.

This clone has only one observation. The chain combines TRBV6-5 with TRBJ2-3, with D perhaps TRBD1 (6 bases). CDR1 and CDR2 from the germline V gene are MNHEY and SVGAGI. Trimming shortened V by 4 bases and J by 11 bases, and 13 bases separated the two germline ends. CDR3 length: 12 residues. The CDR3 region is CASSFGQREQYF. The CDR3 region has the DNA TGTGCCAGCAGTTTTGGACAGAGGGAGCAGTATTTT.

This chain's CDR3 is CASSSQVSYGYTF. CDR3 DNA: TGCGCCAGCAGCTCCCAGGTTTCCTATGGCTACACCTTC. The chain recombines TRBV5-1 with TRBJ1-2, with D unclear. The length of the CDR3 is 13 residues. Trimming took 3 bases from V and 4 from J, leaving 10 bases between them. Germline loops: CDR1 SGHRS, CDR2 YFSETQ.

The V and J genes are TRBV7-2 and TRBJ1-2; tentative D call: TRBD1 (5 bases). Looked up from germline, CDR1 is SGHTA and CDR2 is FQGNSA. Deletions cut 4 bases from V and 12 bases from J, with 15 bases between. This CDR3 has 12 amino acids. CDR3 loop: CASSSRRGGDTF. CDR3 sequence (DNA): TGTGCCAGCAGCTCTCGACGGGGCGGGGACACCTTC.

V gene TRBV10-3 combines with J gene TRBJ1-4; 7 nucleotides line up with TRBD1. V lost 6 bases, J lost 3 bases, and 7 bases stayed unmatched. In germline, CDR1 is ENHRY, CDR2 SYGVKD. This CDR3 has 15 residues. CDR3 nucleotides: TGTGCCATCAGGGAACCGGGACAGTCTAATGAAAAACTGTTTTTT. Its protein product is CAIREPGQSNEKLFF.

CDR3 DNA sequence: TGTGCCAGCAGCACCCGGGACAGGGACAATGAGCAGTTCTTC. This translates into CASSTRDRDNEQFF. The chain joins TRBV7-9 to TRBJ2-1, with TRBD1 matching over 9 bases. In germline, CDR1 is SEHNR, CDR2 FQNEAQ (reference sequence). The CDR3 is made up of 14 amino acids. After removal of 5 bases from V and 5 bases from J, the junction contained 4 bases not matched to a gene.

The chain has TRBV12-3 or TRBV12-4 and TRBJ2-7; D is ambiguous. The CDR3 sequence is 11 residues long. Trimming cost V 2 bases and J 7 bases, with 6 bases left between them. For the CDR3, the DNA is TGTGCCAGCAGTTTATATCAGGAGCAGTACTTC. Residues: CASSLYQEQYF.

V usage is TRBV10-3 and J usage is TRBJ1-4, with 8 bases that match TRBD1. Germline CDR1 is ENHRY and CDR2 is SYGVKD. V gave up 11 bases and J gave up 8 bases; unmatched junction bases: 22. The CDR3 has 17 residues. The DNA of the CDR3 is TGTGCCGCCAAAGCCGGCCAGGGGGCTACTCAGGGGGAAAAACTGTTTTTT. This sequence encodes CAAKAGQGATQGEKLFF.

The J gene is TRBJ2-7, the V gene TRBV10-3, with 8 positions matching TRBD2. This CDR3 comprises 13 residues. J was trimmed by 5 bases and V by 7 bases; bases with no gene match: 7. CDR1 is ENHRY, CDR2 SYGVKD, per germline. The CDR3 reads CAITPGLDHEQYF. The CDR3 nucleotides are TGTGCCATCACCCCGGGACTAGACCACGAGCAGTACTTC.

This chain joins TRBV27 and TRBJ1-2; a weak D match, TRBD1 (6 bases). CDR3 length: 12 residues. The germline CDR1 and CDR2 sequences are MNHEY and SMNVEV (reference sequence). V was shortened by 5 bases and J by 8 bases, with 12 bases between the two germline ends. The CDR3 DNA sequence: TGTGCCAGCAGTACCACAGGGTTGGGCTACACCTTC. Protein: CASSTTGLGYTF.

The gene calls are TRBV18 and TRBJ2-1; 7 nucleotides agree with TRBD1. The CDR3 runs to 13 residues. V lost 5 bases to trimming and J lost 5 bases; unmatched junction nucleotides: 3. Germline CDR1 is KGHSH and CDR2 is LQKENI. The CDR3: CASSIDRDNEQFF. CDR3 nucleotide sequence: TGTGCCAGCTCAATCGACAGGGACAATGAGCAGTTCTTC.